The 13 T cell receptor beta chains below come from one sample, sequenced in a study of T cells in Graves' hyperthyroidism and ophthalmopathy. The investigators amplified TCR beta CDR3 regions from RNA transcripts. Primed by the HTBI set, a first-round RT-PCR was run on the TCR CDR3. TCRdb called the multiplex PCR reads again in MiXCR, with one record for every CDR3 protein. The sample holds 480,000 or so distinct CDR3 sequences, 35% to 50% seen once. The sequenced material came from peripheral blood or thyroid tissue (not recorded which). The source is an adult woman with Graves' disease, either hyperthyroidism or ophthalmopathy (not recorded which).

This clonotype showed up many times. CDR3 DNA sequence: TGTGCCAGCAGCCCGAGACAGGGGGATTCACCCCTCCACTTT. This translates into CASSPRQGDSPLHF. The chain couples TRBV7-8 to TRBJ1-6; TRBD1 matches 9 bases. Germline CDR1 SGHVS, CDR2 FQNEAQ. V lost 5 bases to trimming and J lost 8 bases; unmatched junction nucleotides: 4. The CDR3 has 14 amino acids.

The chain joins TRBV11-3 to TRBJ2-2; 7 bases fit TRBD2. CDR1 is SGHNT and CDR2 is YENEEA in the germline V gene. The V and J ends lost 5 bases and 6 bases, in that order; junction bases with no gene match: 6. This CDR3 has 14 amino acids. CDR3: CASSGAGVPGELFF. As DNA, the CDR3 is TGTGCCAGCAGCGGGGCGGGGGTCCCCGGGGAGCTGTTTTTT.

This clonotype was recorded at least ten times. V gene TRBV19 combines with J gene TRBJ1-1; D ambiguous. In germline, CDR1 is LNHDA, CDR2 SQIVND (reference sequence). Trimming stripped 0 bases from V and 5 bases from J, with 7 bases between. The CDR3 is 13 residues long. The CDR3 reads CASSIERATEAFF. The DNA for the CDR3 is TGTGCCAGTAGTATAGAACGGGCAACTGAAGCTTTCTTT.

This clonotype was seen just once. The chain employs TRBV6-1 and TRBJ2-5; D ambiguous. The CDR3 has 14 amino acids. Trimming shortened V by 5 bases and J by 2 bases, and 12 bases separated the two germline ends. In germline, CDR1 is MNHNS, CDR2 SASEGT. The CDR3 spells CASSLVDSQETQYF. The CDR3 nucleotides are TGTGCCAGCAGTTTAGTCGACTCGCAAGAGACCCAGTACTTC.

The rearrangement joins TRBV20-1 to TRBJ1-5; D is unclear. This CDR3 contains 16 residues. Trimming stripped 0 bases from V and 4 bases from J, with 16 bases between. Germline-derived CDR1 and CDR2 are DFQATT and SNEGSKA (reference sequence). CDR3 coding DNA: TGCAGTGCTAGAGATTCCGGCCACCCGGGGAATCAGCCCCAGCATTTT. Residues: CSARDSGHPGNQPQHF.

This clonotype was counted at least ten times. The chain links TRBV7-2 to TRBJ2-7; 10 positions match TRBD1. This CDR3 has 16 residues. V lost 4 bases to trimming and J lost 3 bases; unmatched junction nucleotides: 9. CDR1 is SGHTA and CDR2 is FQGNSA in the germline V gene. CDR3 loop: CASSSAGTGVFYEQYF. The CDR3 bases are TGTGCCAGCAGCTCCGCCGGGACAGGGGTTTTCTACGAGCAGTACTTC.

This clonotype was observed many times. The rearrangement uses TRBV6-6 and TRBJ1-2; D gene uncertain. Trimming stripped 5 bases from V and 8 bases from J, with 9 bases between. CDR3 size: 11 residues. Germline lookup yields CDR1 MNHNY and CDR2 SVGAGI (reference sequence). The CDR3 nucleotides are TGTGCCAGCAGTCTAAGAAGGGGCTACACCTTC. Translation: CASSLRRGYTF.

In its sample, this clonotype was seen a few times. This chain joins TRBV2 and TRBJ2-1; TRBD2 matches 7 bases. The V gene's germline CDR1 is SNHLY and CDR2 FYNNEI. V dropped 10 bases and J dropped 3; count of bases not matched to a gene: 3. The CDR3 runs to 12 residues. The CDR3 DNA reads as TGTGCCATGACTAGCAGCTACAATGAGCAGTTCTTC. It codes for CAMTSSYNEQFF.

This clonotype has more than one count but fewer than ten. V usage is TRBV11-2 and J usage is TRBJ1-1, with 7 bases lining up with TRBD1. Germline loops: CDR1 SGHAT, CDR2 FQNNGV. V dropped 6 bases and J dropped 3; count of bases not matched to a gene: 10. The CDR3 contains 15 residues. The CDR3 DNA reads as TGTGCCAGCAGTTCCCCGAGGGGGCCTCACACTGAAGCTTTCTTT. Translating it yields CASSSPRGPHTEAFF.

The gene calls are TRBV7-9 and TRBJ2-5; perhaps TRBD2 as D (5 bases). V was clipped by 3 bases and J by 9 bases, with 23 bases between them. CDR1 is SEHNR and CDR2 is FQNEAQ in the germline V gene (reference sequence). This CDR3 is built from 16 residues. The CDR3 reads CASSLAGNSGNQPQYF. The DNA for the CDR3 is TGTGCCAGCAGCTTGGCCGGGAACTCGGGCAATCAGCCCCAGTACTTC.

The J gene is TRBJ2-2, the V gene TRBV7-2; TRBD2 might be the D (7 bases). Germline CDR1 is SGHTA and CDR2 is FQGNSA. V dropped 5 bases and J dropped 5 bases, with 18 bases sitting between them. The CDR3 consists of 16 residues. CDR3 sequence reads: CASSRTGGRQTGELFF. Here the CDR3 DNA reads TGTGCCAGCAGCCGAACGGGGGGCCGTCAGACCGGGGAGCTGTTTTTT.

The chain carries TRBV5-6 and TRBJ1-6; D not certain. Trimming left V 4 bases short and J 10 bases short, with 9 bases between. CDR3 length: 12 residues. In germline, CDR1 is SGHDT, CDR2 YYEEEE. The CDR3 region has the DNA TGTGCCAGCAGCCCCGGGCCGTCACCCCTCCACTTT. Translated, it gives CASSPGPSPLHF.

This clonotype occurred many times. The rearrangement uses TRBV10-3 and TRBJ2-5; 7 bases agree with TRBD2. V was clipped by 0 bases and J by 2 bases; unmatched bases: 6. CDR3 length: 16 residues. Germline-derived CDR1 and CDR2 are ENHRY and SYGVKD. The CDR3 loop reads CAISESGLAVQETQYF. CDR3 DNA sequence: TGTGCCATCAGTGAGTCGGGGCTAGCGGTACAAGAGACCCAGTACTTC.